The clone carrying this TCR beta chain is a singleton in its sample. The data derive from a study of CD8 T cells in Susac syndrome. Sequencing of TCR beta was performed on blood CD8+ T cells and on blood CD4+ T cells. Germline V CDR1 and CDR2: SGHTA, FQGTGA. There are 16 residues in the CDR3. V shed 4 bases and J shed 0 bases, with 10 bases lying between them. Random-hexamer reverse transcription was applied to roughly 0.5 to 1 ug RNA. TCRdb analysed the immunoSEQ multiplex PCR reads with MiXCR anew, one entry per CDR3 protein. The repertoire holds about 400,000 distinct CDR3 sequences, with more than 80% as singletons.

Sequencing used CD8+ T cells from PBMCs. The rearrangement joins TRBV7-3 to TRBJ2-6; no clear D. The TCR was taken from a human donor with multiple sclerosis. The CDR3 nucleotides read TGTGCCAGCAGCTGGCCCCCGGGCTCTGGGGCCAACGTCCTGACTTTC. Translated: CASSWPPGSGANVLTF.